The 15 T cell receptor beta chains given below trace back to one sample, sequenced in a study of cytotoxic CD8 clonotypes in ibrutinib-treated CLL. Profiled with immunoSEQ multiplex PCR; TCRdb holds only in-frame clones, not every one. The repertoire includes about 140,000 clones, more than 75% of them detected once, and roughly 7.6% sits in the top ten. The sample was PBMCs, taken after 36 months of ibrutinib treatment. Receptor source: a human donor with chronic lymphocytic leukemia.

The rearrangement joins TRBV15 to TRBJ2-4; 7 bases map to TRBD1. V lost 0 bases and J lost 0; bases outside the gene matches: 14. Per the germline V gene, CDR1 is LNHNV and CDR2 is YYDKDF (reference sequence). The CDR3 contains 20 residues. The CDR3, as DNA: TGTGCCACCAGCAGAGATCAGACAGGGCCTCCACAACTAGCCAAAAACATTCAGTACTTC. Translation: CATSRDQTGPPQLAKNIQYF.

The chain couples TRBV27 to TRBJ2-3, with 8 nucleotides matching TRBD1. Germline CDR1 reads MNHEY; CDR2 reads SMNVEV (reference sequence). This CDR3 contains 15 residues. The trim removed 6 bases at V and 4 bases at J, leaving 9 bases unmatched. The CDR3 nucleotides read TGTGCCAGCAGAAGAGCAGGGGGCAGGGCAGATACGCAGTATTTT. This gives the protein CASRRAGGRADTQYF.

This clone was observed a handful of times. The V and J genes are TRBV4-2 and TRBJ2-5; 7 bases line up with TRBD1. The germline CDR1 and CDR2 sequences are LGHNA and YNFKEQ. V lost 0 bases, J lost 5 bases, and 12 bases stayed unmatched. The CDR3 is 17 residues long. CDR3 sequence (DNA): TGTGCCAGCAGCCAAGATCTCACCCCGACAGGGAAGGAGACCCAGTACTTC. Its protein is CASSQDLTPTGKETQYF.

The chain is built from TRBV19 and TRBJ1-1, with TRBD1 identical over 7 bases. The CDR3 contains 14 residues. CDR1 LNHDA and CDR2 SQIVND come from the germline V gene (reference sequence). V trimming: 3 bases; J trimming: 1 base; junction bases outside the gene matches: 2. The DNA of the CDR3 is TGTGCCAGTAGTATTACAGGGGCGAACACTGAAGCTTTCTTT. Amino acids: CASSITGANTEAFF. Full variable domain (missing parts from reference TRBV19 and TRBJ1-1): DGGITQSPKYLFRKEGQNVTLSCEQNLNHDAMYWYRQDPGQGLRLIYYSQIVNDFQKGDIAEGYSVSREKKESFPLTVTSAQKNPTAFYLCASSITGANTEAFFGQGTRLTVV.

V is TRBV10-3 and J is TRBJ2-6; TRBD1 aligns across 9 bases. V shed 6 bases, J shed 4 bases, and the junction held 10 bases outside the gene matches. The CDR3 has 17 amino acids. Germline V CDR1 and CDR2: ENHRY, SYGVKD. The CDR3 region has the DNA TGTGCCATCAGGAAGGACAGGGGTGGGTCCGGGGCCAACGTCCTGACTTTC. It yields the protein CAIRKDRGGSGANVLTF.

The V and J genes are TRBV11-3 and TRBJ1-5; 9 bases fit TRBD1. The V gene end was trimmed by 5 bases and the J gene end by 3 bases; junction bases not matched to a gene: 8. CDR1 is SGHNT, CDR2 YENEEA, per germline. The CDR3 has 16 amino acids. CDR3 residues: CASSRDREVPNQPQHF. In nucleotides, the CDR3 is TGTGCCAGCAGCCGGGACAGGGAAGTCCCCAATCAGCCCCAGCATTTT.

This rearrangement joins TRBV10-3 to TRBJ1-4; no firm D call. With 6 bases removed from V and 0 bases from J, the gap between germline ends came to 11 bases. The CDR3 is made up of 15 amino acids. CDR1 ENHRY and CDR2 SYGVKD come from the germline V gene. DNA for the CDR3: TGTGCCATCAGCCCCGTGGCAGCAACTAATGAAAAACTGTTTTTT. Encoded protein: CAISPVAATNEKLFF.

The rearrangement uses TRBV11-3 and TRBJ2-7, with D possibly being TRBD1 or TRBD2 (5 bases each). V dropped 5 bases and J dropped 6 bases, with 17 bases sitting between them. The CDR3 covers 14 residues. Germline CDR1 SGHNT, CDR2 YENEEA. CDR3 region: CASSTRTGPGEQYF. CDR3 bases: TGTGCCAGCAGCACCCGTACGGGACCCGGCGAGCAGTACTTC. Looking up the rest from reference TRBV11-3 and TRBJ2-7 gives the full variable domain: EAGVVQSPRYKIIEKKQPVAFWCNPISGHNTLYWYLQNLGQGPELLIRYENEEAVDDSQLPKDRFSAERLKGVDSTLKIQPAELGDSAVYLCASSTRTGPGEQYFGPGTRLTVT.

This chain links TRBV6-1 with TRBJ2-1; D is possibly TRBD2 (6 bases). This CDR3 has 17 residues. V lost 3 bases, J lost 4 bases, and 19 bases lay in between. CDR1 is MNHNS and CDR2 is SASEGT in the germline V gene. CDR3 DNA sequence: TGTGCCAGCAGTGAGTTCTATTGGGGCGGGGCATACAATGAGCAGTTCTTC. Amino acids: CASSEFYWGGAYNEQFF.

The chain has TRBV28 and TRBJ2-2; unclear D gene. Per the germline V gene, CDR1 is MDHEN and CDR2 is SYDVKM. Deletions cut 6 bases from V and 4 bases from J, with 9 bases between. This CDR3 contains 13 residues. CDR3 coding DNA: TGTGCCAGCAGGACAAGAATCACCGGGGAGCTGTTTTTT. Protein: CASRTRITGELFF.

The chain carries TRBV2 and TRBJ1-2, with a tentative D call TRBD1 (5 bases). In germline, CDR1 is SNHLY, CDR2 FYNNEI. CDR3 length: 12 residues. With 5 bases removed from V and 7 bases from J, the gap between germline ends came to 11 bases. Here the CDR3 DNA reads TGTGCCAGCAGTCCTCTGACAGTTGGCTACACCTTC. Its protein is CASSPLTVGYTF.

The rearrangement uses TRBV19 and TRBJ1-2; TRBD1 might be the D (6 bases). Looked up from germline, CDR1 is LNHDA and CDR2 is SQIVND (reference sequence). This CDR3 spans 12 amino acids. Trimming cost V 5 bases and J 4 bases, with 8 bases left between them. CDR3 in DNA: TGTGCCAGTAGTGCAGGGGTCTATGGCTACACCTTC. Translating gives CASSAGVYGYTF.

The genes are TRBV5-4 and TRBJ1-6; D unclear. The CDR3 contains 16 residues. V dropped 0 bases and J dropped 7 bases, with 14 bases sitting between them. Looked up from germline, CDR1 is SGHNT and CDR2 is YYREEE (reference sequence). The CDR3 protein is CASSLATGKANSPLHF. CDR3 nucleotides: TGTGCCAGCAGCTTGGCCACGGGAAAGGCAAATTCACCCCTCCACTTT.

The CDR3: CASSEEGARAHNEQFF. The CDR3 bases are TGTGCCAGCAGTGAAGAGGGGGCTAGGGCCCACAATGAGCAGTTCTTC. The rearrangement joins TRBV2 to TRBJ2-1; 7 bases match TRBD1. The CDR3 extends over 16 amino acids. With V trimmed by 1 base and J by 5 bases, 8 bases remained unmatched. The germline V gene encodes CDR1 SNHLY and CDR2 FYNNEI. Looking up the rest from reference TRBV2 and TRBJ2-1 gives the full variable domain: EPEVTQTPSHQVTQMGQEVILRCVPISNHLYFYWYRQILGQKVEFLVSFYNNEISEKSEIFDDQFSVERPDGSNFTLKIRSTKLEDSAMYFCASSEEGARAHNEQFFGPGTRLTVL.

The chain combines TRBV7-2 with TRBJ2-7; D perhaps matches TRBD1 (6 bases). The CDR3 loop spans 16 amino acids. Trimming removed 5 bases from V and 1 base from J, with 18 bases in between. Germline lookup yields CDR1 SGHTA and CDR2 FQGNSA. CDR3 nucleotide sequence: TGTGCCAGCAGCCTCTGGGACACCCCGCGGTCCTACGAGCAGTACTTC. It translates to CASSLWDTPRSYEQYF.